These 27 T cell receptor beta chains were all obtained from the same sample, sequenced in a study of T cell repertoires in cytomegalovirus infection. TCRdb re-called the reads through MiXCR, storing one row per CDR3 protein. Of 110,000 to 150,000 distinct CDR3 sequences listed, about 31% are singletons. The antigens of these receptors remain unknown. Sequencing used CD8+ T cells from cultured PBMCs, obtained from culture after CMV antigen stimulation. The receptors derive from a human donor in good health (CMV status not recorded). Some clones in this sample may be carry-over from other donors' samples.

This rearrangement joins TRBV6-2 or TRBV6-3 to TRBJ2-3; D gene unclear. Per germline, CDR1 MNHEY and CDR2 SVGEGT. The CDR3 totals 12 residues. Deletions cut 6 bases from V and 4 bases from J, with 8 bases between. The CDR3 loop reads CASSFIADTQYF. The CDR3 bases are TGTGCCAGCAGCTTCATAGCAGATACGCAGTATTTT.

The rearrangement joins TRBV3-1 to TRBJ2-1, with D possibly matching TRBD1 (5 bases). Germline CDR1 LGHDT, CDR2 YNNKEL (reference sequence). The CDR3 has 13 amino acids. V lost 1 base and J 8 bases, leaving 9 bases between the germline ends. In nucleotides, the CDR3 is TGTGCCAGCAGCCAAGGACAGAAGCATGAGCAGTTCTTC. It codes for CASSQGQKHEQFF.

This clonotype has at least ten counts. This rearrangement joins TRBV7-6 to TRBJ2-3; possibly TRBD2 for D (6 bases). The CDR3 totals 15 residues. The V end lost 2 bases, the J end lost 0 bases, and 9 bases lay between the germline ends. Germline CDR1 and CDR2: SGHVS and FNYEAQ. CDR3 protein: CASSLPAGSTDTQYF. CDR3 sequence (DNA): TGTGCCAGCAGCTTACCGGCGGGGAGCACAGATACGCAGTATTTT.

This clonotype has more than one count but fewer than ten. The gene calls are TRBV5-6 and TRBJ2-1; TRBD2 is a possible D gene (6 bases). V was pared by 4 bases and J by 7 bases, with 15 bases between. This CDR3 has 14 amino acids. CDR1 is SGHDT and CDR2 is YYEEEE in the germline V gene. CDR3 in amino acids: CASSPGDSGNEQFF. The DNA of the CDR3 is TGTGCCAGCAGCCCGGGCGATAGCGGAAATGAGCAGTTCTTC.

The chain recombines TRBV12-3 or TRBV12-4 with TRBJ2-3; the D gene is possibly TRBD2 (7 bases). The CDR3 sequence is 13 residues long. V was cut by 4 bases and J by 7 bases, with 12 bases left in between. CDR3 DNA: TGTGCCAGCAGTTCCGGGGGGACAAATACGCAGTATTTT. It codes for CASSSGGTNTQYF.

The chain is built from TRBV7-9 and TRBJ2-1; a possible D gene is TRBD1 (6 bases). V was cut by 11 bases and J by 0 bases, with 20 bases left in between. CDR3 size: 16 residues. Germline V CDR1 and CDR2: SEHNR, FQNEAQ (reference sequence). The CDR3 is CARQDPRMSSYNEQFF. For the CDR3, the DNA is TGTGCCCGACAGGACCCACGGATGAGCTCCTACAATGAGCAGTTCTTC.

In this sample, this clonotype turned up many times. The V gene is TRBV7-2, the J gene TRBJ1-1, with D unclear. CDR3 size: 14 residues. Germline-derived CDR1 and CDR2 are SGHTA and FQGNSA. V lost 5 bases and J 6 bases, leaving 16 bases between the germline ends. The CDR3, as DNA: TGTGCCAGCAGCGCCCACCTAACCGAGGCTGAAGCTTTCTTT. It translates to CASSAHLTEAEAFF.

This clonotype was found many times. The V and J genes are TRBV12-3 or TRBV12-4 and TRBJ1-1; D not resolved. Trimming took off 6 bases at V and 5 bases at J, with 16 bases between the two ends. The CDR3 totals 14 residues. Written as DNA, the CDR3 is TGTGCCAGCAGCCCCATAACACTAGAGACTGAAGCTTTCTTT. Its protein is CASSPITLETEAFF.

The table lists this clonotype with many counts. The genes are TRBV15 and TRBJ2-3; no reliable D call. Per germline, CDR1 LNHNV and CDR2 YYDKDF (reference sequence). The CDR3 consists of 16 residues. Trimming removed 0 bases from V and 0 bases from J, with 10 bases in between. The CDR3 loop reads CATSREKRSSTDTQYF. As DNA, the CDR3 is TGTGCCACCAGCAGAGAAAAGAGGTCTAGCACAGATACGCAGTATTTT.

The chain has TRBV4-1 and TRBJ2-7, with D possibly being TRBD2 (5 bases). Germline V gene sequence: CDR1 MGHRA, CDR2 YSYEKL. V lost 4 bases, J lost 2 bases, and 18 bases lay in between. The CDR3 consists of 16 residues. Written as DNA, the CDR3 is TGCGCCAGCAGCCTCGTAAGCGGCCCGGCGCCCTACGAGCAGTACTTC. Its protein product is CASSLVSGPAPYEQYF.

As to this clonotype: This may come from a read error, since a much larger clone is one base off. The CDR3 bases are TGTGTCAGCAGCTTCGTGGCGAGGGACAAAGAGACCCAGTACTTC. It encodes CVSSFVARDKETQYF. The V gene is TRBV11-2, the J gene TRBJ2-5, with D perhaps matching TRBD1 (6 bases). CDR1 and CDR2 from the germline V gene are SGHAT and FQNNGV. This CDR3 region has 15 residues. Combining the CDR3 with reference TRBV11-2 and TRBJ2-5 gives the whole variable domain EAGVAQSPRYKIIEKRQSVAFWCNPISGHATLYWYQQILGQGPKLLIQFQNNGVVDDSQLPKDRFSAERLKGVDSTLKIQPAKLEDSAVYLCVSSFVARDKETQYFGPGTRLLVL.

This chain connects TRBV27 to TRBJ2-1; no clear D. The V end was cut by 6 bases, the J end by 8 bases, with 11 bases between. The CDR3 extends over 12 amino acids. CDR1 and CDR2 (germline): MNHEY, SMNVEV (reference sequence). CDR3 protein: CASSMSGHEQFF. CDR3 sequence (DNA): TGTGCCAGCAGCATGTCCGGACATGAGCAGTTCTTC.

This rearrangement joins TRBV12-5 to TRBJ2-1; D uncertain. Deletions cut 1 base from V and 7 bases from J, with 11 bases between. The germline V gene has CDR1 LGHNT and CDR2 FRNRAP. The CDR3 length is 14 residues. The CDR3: CASGLGLVINEQFF. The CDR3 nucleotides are TGTGCTAGTGGTTTGGGGCTAGTGATAAATGAGCAGTTCTTC.

The CDR3 coding sequence is TGTGCCAGCAGTAACCCGGGACTAGCGGCTGAGGGAGAGACCCAGTACTTC. It codes for CASSNPGLAAEGETQYF. This chain joins TRBV12-3 or TRBV12-4 and TRBJ2-5, with TRBD2 matching over 11 bases. V shed 5 bases and J 4 bases; nucleotides not matched to a gene: 12. This CDR3 has 17 residues.

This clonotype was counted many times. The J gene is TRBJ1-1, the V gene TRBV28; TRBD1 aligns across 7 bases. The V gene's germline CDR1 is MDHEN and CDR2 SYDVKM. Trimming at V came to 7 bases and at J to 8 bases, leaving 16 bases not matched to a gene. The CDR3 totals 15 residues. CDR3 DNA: TGTGCCAGCACTACCGGGACAGCCTATCGTCTCGAAGCTTTCTTT. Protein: CASTTGTAYRLEAFF.

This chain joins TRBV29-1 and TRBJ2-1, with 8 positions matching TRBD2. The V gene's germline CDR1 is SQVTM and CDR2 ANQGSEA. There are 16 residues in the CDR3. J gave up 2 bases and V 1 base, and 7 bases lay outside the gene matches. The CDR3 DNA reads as TGCAGCGTTGAAGTGAAAGGGCGGGGGGCCTACAATGAGCAGTTCTTC. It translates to CSVEVKGRGAYNEQFF.

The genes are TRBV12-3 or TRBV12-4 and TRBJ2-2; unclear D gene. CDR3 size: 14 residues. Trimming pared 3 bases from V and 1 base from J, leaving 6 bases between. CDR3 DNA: TGTGCCAGCAGTTTTACTCAGAACACCGGGGAGCTGTTTTTT. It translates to CASSFTQNTGELFF.

The CDR3 DNA reads as TGCGCCAGCAGCCAAGATACAGGGGCGGCTTCACCCCTCCACTTT. Residues: CASSQDTGAASPLHF. The gene calls are TRBV4-1 and TRBJ1-6, with 7 bases lining up with TRBD1. Trimming at V came to 0 bases and at J to 9 bases, leaving 5 bases not matched to a gene. CDR1 and CDR2 (germline): MGHRA, YSYEKL. The CDR3 is 15 amino acids.

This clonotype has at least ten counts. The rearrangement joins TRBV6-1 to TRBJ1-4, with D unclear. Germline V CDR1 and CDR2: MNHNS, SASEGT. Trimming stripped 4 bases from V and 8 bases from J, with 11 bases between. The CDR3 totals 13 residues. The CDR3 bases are TGTGCCAGCAGTGGATGGGAAGGGGAAAAACTGTTTTTT. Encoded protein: CASSGWEGEKLFF.

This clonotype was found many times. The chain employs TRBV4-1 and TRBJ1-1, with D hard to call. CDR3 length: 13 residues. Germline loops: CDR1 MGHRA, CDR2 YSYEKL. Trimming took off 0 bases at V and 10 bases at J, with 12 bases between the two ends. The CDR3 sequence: CASSQDLQRRAFF. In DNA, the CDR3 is TGCGCCAGCAGCCAAGATCTGCAGAGAAGAGCTTTCTTT.

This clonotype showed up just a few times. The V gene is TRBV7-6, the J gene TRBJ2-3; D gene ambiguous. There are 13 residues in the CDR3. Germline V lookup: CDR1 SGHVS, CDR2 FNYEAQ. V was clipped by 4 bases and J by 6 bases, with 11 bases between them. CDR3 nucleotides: TGTGCCAGCAGCTCACCTCTTTGGGATACGCAGTATTTT. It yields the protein CASSSPLWDTQYF.

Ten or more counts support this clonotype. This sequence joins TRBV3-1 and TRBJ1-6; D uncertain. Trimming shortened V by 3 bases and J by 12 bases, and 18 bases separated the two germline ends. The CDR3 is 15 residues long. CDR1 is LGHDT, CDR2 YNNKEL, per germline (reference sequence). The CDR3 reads CASSHRAERGLPLHF. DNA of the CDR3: TGTGCCAGCAGCCATCGGGCCGAACGGGGTTTACCCCTCCACTTT.

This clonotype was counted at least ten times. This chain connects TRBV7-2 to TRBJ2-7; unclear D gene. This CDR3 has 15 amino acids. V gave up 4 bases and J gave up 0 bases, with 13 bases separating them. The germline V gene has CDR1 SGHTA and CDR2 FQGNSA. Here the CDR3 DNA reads TGTGCCAGCAGCTCCCACAGTCAGTTCTCCTACGAGCAGTACTTC. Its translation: CASSSHSQFSYEQYF.

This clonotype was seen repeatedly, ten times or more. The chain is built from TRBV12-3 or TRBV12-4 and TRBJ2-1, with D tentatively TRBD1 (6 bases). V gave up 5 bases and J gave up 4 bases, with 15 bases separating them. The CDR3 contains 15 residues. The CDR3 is CASSPVDRIYNEQFF. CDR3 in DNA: TGTGCCAGCAGTCCCGTTGACAGGATATACAATGAGCAGTTCTTC.

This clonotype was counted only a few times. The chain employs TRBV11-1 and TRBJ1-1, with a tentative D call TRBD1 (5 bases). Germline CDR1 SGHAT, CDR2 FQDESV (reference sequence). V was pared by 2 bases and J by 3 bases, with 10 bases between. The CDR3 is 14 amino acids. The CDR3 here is CASSLYLGDTEAFF. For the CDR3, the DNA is TGTGCCAGCAGCTTATATCTGGGGGACACTGAAGCTTTCTTT.

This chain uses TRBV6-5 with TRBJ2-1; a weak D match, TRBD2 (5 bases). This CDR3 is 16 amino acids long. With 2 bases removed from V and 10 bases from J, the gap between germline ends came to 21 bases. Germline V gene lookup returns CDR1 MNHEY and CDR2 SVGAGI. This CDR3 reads CASSYDPFAGQREQFF. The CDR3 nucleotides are TGTGCCAGCAGTTACGACCCCTTTGCTGGTCAGCGGGAGCAGTTCTTC.

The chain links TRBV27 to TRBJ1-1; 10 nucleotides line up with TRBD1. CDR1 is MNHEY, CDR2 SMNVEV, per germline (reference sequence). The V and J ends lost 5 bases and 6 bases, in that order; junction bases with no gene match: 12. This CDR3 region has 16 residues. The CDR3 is CASSDSWDRGTPEAFF. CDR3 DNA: TGTGCCAGCAGTGATTCTTGGGACAGGGGTACTCCTGAAGCTTTCTTT.